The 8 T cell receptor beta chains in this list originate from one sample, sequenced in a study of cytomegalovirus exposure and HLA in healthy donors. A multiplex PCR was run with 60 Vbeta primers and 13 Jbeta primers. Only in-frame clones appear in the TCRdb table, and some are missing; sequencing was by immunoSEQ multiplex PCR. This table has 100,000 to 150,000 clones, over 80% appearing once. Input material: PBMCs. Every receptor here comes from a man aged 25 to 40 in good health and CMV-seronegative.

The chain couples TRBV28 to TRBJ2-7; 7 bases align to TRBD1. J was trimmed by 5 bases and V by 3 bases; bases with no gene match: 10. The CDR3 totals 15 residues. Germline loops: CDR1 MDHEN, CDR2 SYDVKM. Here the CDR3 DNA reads TGTGCCAGCAGTTTTATGAGGGGGCAACTTCACGAGCAGTACTTC. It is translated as CASSFMRGQLHEQYF.

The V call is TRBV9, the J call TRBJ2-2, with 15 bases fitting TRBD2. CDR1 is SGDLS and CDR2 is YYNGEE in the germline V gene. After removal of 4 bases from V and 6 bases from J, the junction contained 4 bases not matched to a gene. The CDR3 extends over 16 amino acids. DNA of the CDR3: TGTGCCAGCAGCCTAGGACTAGCGGGGGGGGCCGGGGAGCTGTTTTTT. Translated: CASSLGLAGGAGELFF.

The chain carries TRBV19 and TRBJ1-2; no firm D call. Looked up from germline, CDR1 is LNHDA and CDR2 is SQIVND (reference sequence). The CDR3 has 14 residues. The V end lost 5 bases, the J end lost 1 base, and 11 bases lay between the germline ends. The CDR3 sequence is CASSELAYNYGYTF. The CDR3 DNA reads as TGTGCCAGTAGTGAGTTAGCATATAACTATGGCTACACCTTC.

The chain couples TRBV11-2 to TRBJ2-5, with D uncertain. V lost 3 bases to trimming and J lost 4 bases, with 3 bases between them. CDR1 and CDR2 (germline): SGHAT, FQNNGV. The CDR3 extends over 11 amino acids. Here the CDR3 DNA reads TGTGCCAGCAGCTTGCGAGAGACCCAGTACTTC. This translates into CASSLRETQYF.

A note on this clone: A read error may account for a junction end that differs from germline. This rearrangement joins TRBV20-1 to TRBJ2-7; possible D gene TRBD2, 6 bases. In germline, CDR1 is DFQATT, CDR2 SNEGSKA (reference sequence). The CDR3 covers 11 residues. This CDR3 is CSARDPGTFRF. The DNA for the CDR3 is TGCAGTGCTAGAGATCCCGGGACTTTCCGCTTC.

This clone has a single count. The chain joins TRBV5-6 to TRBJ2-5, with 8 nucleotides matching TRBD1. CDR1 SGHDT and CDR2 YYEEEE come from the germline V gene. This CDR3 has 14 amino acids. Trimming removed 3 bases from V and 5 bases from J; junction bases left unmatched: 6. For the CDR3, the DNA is TGTGCCAGCAGCTCCGGACAGGGCAGTGAGACCCAGTACTTC. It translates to CASSSGQGSETQYF.

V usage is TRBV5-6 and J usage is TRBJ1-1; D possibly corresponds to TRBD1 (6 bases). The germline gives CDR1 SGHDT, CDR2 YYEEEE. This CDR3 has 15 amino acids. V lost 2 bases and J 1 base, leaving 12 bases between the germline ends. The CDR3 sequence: CASSLKYRANTEAFF. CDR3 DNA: TGTGCCAGCAGCTTAAAATACAGGGCGAACACTGAAGCTTTCTTT.

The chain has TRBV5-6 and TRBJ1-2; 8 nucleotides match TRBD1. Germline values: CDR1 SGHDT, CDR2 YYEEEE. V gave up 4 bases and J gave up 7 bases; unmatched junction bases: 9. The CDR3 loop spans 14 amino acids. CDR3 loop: CASSRLTGEGGYTF. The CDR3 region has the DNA TGTGCCAGCAGCCGTCTGACAGGGGAAGGTGGCTACACCTTC.